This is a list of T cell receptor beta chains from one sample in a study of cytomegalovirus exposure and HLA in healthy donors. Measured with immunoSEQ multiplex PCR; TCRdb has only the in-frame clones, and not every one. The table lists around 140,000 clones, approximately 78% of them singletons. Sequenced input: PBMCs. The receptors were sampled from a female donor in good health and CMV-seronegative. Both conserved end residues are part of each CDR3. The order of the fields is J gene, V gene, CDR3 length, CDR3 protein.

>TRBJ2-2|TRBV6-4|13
CASSSGSTGELFF
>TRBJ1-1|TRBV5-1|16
CASSSRPGQGVTEAFF
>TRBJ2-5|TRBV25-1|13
CASGRGSEETQYF
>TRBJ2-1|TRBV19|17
CASSTIEGARGYNEQFF
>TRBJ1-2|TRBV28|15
CASSLFPGVAYGYTF
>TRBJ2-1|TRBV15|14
CATATSAKGNEQFF
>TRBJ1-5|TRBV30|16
CAWSVSRTPGNQPQHF
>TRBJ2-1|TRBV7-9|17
CASSLGYSGAILDEQFF
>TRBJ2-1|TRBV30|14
CAWNGLAGDNEQFF
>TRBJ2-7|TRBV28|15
CASSLGGTASYEQYF
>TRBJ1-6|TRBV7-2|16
CASSLEASVGNSPLHF
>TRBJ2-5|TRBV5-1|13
CASSLGGKETQYF
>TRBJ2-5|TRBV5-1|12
CASSRDRETQYF
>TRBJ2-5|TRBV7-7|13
CASSRGLQETQYF
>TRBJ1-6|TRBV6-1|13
CASSGQPNSPLHF
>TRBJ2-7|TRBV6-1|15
CASSVGTSGPYEQYF
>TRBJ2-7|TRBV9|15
CASSLTWGQGYEQYF
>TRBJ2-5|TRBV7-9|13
CASSSSGAETQYF
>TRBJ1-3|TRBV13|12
CATRVTGNTIYF
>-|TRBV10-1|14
CASSESTSGSEQYF
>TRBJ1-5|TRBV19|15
CASTSGTGGGQPQHF
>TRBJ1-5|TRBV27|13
CASSQTGYQPQHF
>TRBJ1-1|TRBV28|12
CASSPRSAEAFF
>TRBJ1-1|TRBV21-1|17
CASSKASGQGGNTEAFF
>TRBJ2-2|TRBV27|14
CASKTSGPTGELFF
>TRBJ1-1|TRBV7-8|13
CASSFGPHTEAFF
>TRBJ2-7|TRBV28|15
CASSEGQLINYEQYF
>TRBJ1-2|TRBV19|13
CASSTQGFDGYTF
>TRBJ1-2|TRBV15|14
CATSRDRGSLGYTF
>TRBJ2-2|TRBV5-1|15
CASSLGQGGTGELFF
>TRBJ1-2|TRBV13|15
CASSDRGKANYGYTF
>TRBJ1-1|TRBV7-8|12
CASSLVVTEAFF
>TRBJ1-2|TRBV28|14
CASRPTGGNYGYTF
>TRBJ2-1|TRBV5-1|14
CASSPQGKDNEQFF
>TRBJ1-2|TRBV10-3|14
CAISVSQGFEGYTF
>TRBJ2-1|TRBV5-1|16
CASSGGLAGEYNEQFF
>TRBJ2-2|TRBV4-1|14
CASSQGTNTGELFF
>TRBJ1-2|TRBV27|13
CASSPTSGYGYTF
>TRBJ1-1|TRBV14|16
CASSPVESLMNTEAFF
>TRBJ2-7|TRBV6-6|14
CASSQSTVSYEQYF
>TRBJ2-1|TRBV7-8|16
CASSLKRLAGVPEQFF
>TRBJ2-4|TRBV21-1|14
CASRWTLAKNIQYF
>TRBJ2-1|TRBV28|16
CASSPISPSSYNEQFF
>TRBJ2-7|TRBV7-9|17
CASSLAYSAGGPSEQYF
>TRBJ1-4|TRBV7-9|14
CASSLSGGVEKLFF
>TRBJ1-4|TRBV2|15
CASSPSLRANEKLFF
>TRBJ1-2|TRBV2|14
CASSEASQGNGYTF
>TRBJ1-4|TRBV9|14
CASSLTLAGEKLFF
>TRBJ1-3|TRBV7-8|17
CASSPQGQGFDGNTIYF
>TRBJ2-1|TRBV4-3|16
CASSQVRIWGDNEQFF
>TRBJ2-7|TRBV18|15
CASSPNRRGGYEQYF
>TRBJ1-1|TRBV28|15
CASSFLGGFRAEAFF